The source of this T cell receptor beta chain is a study of shared clonotypes between healthy human individuals. Overall study results and limits: The study sampled only blood, and tissue repertoires likely differ.

Concerning this clone itself: Antigen specificity is unknown.

TCRdb keeps only in-frame clones here, not all; method: immunoSEQ multiplex PCR. The table shows more than 1 million clones, with about 84% occurring only once. The CDR3 loop spans 13 amino acids. In germline, CDR1 is SNHLY, CDR2 FYNNEI. V was cut by 6 bases and J by 2 bases, with 10 bases left in between. Sequencing input: memory CD4+ T cells from PBMCs. This sample's subset: CD45RA-negative fraction. The clonotype originates from a man between 18 and 29 years old in good health. Some clones in this sample may be carry-over from other donors' samples. The chain uses TRBV2 and TRBJ1-2, with D possibly matching TRBD1 (6 bases). CDR3 amino acids: CASRGQLNYGYTF. Here the CDR3 DNA reads TGTGCCAGCAGAGGACAGCTCAACTATGGCTACACCTTC.